The rows below give T cell receptor beta chains drawn from one sample of a study of CD8+CD57+ T cells in acquired aplastic anemia. Each CDR3 protein is one row after TCRdb ran MiXCR on the reads. This table has approximately 300,000 distinct CDR3 sequences, 56% appearing once. The specimen was sorted CD4+, CD8+, or CD8+CD57+ T cells (not recorded which) from PBMCs. These receptors originate from a human donor with aplastic anemia. CDR3s include the opening cysteine and the closing phenylalanine or tryptophan. Each record gives: clone size, D gene, J gene, V gene, CDR3 protein, CDR3 DNA. D genes are given only for firm matches. The size field is filled for only some rows; it gives once, few, many or a size class.

abundance: few
d_gene: -
j_gene: TRBJ2-1
v_gene: TRBV7-9
CDR3aa: CASSRKQGDEQFF
CDR3nt: TGTGCCAGCAGCCGGAAACAGGGCGATGAGCAGTTCTTC

abundance: -
d_gene: -
j_gene: TRBJ1-2
v_gene: TRBV10-3
CDR3aa: CAISEPGGGRIDGYTF
CDR3nt: TGTGCCATCAGTGAACCTGGGGGAGGGAGAATCGATGGCTACACCTTC

abundance: many
d_gene: -
j_gene: TRBJ2-2
v_gene: TRBV25-1
CDR3aa: CASREGATGELFF
CDR3nt: TGTGCCAGCAGGGAGGGTGCCACCGGGGAGCTGTTTTTT

abundance: few
d_gene: -
j_gene: TRBJ2-1
v_gene: TRBV7-8
CDR3aa: CASSSGRLAGYGEQFF
CDR3nt: TGTGCCAGCAGCTCCGGCCGTTTGGCGGGGTACGGGGAGCAGTTCTTC

abundance: -
d_gene: TRBD2
j_gene: TRBJ2-1
v_gene: TRBV2
CDR3aa: CATSRGGNEQFF
CDR3nt: TGTGCCACCAGCCGGGGGGGCAATGAGCAGTTCTTC

abundance: -
d_gene: -
j_gene: TRBJ1-6
v_gene: TRBV5-6
CDR3aa: CASSLVSAGMGSPLHF
CDR3nt: TGTGCCAGCAGCTTGGTTAGCGCAGGGATGGGATCACCCCTCCACTTT

abundance: once
d_gene: -
j_gene: TRBJ1-1
v_gene: TRBV5-1
CDR3aa: CASSVGSPNTEAFF
CDR3nt: TGCGCCAGCAGCGTTGGTTCCCCAAACACTGAAGCTTTCTTT

abundance: -
d_gene: -
j_gene: TRBJ2-7
v_gene: TRBV19
CDR3aa: CASSHWAGFNEQYF
CDR3nt: TGTGCCAGTAGTCACTGGGCAGGGTTCAACGAGCAGTACTTC

abundance: once
d_gene: -
j_gene: TRBJ2-7
v_gene: TRBV27
CDR3aa: CASSLTADSYEQYF
CDR3nt: TGTGCCAGCAGTTTAACTGCAGACAGCTACGAGCAGTACTTC

abundance: -
d_gene: TRBD2
j_gene: TRBJ2-5
v_gene: TRBV5-1
CDR3aa: CASSPGGGRERETQYF
CDR3nt: TGCGCCAGCAGCCCGGGAGGCGGGAGGGAACGAGAGACCCAGTACTTC

abundance: -
d_gene: -
j_gene: TRBJ1-6
v_gene: TRBV7-3
CDR3aa: CASSIGSYNSPLHF
CDR3nt: TGTGCCAGCAGCATCGGGAGTTACAATTCACCCCTCCACTTT

abundance: -
d_gene: TRBD1
j_gene: TRBJ1-5
v_gene: TRBV7-2
CDR3aa: CASSPGQDQPQHF
CDR3nt: TGTGCCAGCAGCCCTGGACAGGATCAGCCCCAGCATTTT

abundance: -
d_gene: -
j_gene: TRBJ1-1
v_gene: TRBV7-8
CDR3aa: CASSFGSEAFF
CDR3nt: TGTGCCAGCAGCTTCGGGTCTGAAGCTTTCTTT

abundance: -
d_gene: TRBD2
j_gene: TRBJ2-5
v_gene: TRBV15
CDR3aa: CATTLGGGQETQYF
CDR3nt: TGTGCCACCACCCTGGGCGGGGGACAAGAGACCCAGTACTTC

abundance: -
d_gene: TRBD1
j_gene: TRBJ1-2
v_gene: TRBV19
CDR3aa: CASSETGANYGYTF
CDR3nt: TGTGCCAGTAGTGAGACAGGGGCTAACTATGGCTACACCTTC

abundance: few
d_gene: TRBD1
j_gene: TRBJ1-1
v_gene: TRBV7-9
CDR3aa: CASSSGQGWGGTEAFF
CDR3nt: TGTGCCAGCAGTTCGGGACAGGGATGGGGTGGGACTGAAGCTTTCTTT

abundance: few
d_gene: -
j_gene: TRBJ1-2
v_gene: TRBV25-1
CDR3aa: CASSDRGVTKANYGYTF
CDR3nt: TGTGCCAGCAGTGATAGGGGAGTTACGAAAGCTAACTATGGCTACACCTTC

abundance: many
d_gene: TRBD1
j_gene: TRBJ2-3
v_gene: TRBV19
CDR3aa: CTRGQGKSSTDTQYF
CDR3nt: TGTACCAGGGGACAGGGGAAGTCTAGCACAGATACGCAGTATTTT

abundance: -
d_gene: -
j_gene: TRBJ2-5
v_gene: TRBV9
CDR3aa: CASSADSPGTQYF
CDR3nt: TGTGCCAGCAGCGCCGACTCACCCGGGACCCAGTACTTC

abundance: medium-sized
d_gene: -
j_gene: TRBJ2-7
v_gene: TRBV7-9
CDR3aa: CASSGRGTGEQYF
CDR3nt: TGTGCCAGCAGCGGGAGGGGGACGGGGGAGCAGTACTTC

abundance: -
d_gene: -
j_gene: TRBJ2-7
v_gene: TRBV5-1
CDR3aa: CASSLAGTWAFEQYF
CDR3nt: TGTGCCAGCAGCTTGGCGGGGACTTGGGCGTTCGAGCAGTACTTC

abundance: -
d_gene: -
j_gene: TRBJ2-7
v_gene: TRBV7-8
CDR3aa: CASSLAGLRYEQYF
CDR3nt: TGTGCCAGCAGCTTGGCGGGACTTCGCTACGAGCAGTACTTC

abundance: many
d_gene: -
j_gene: TRBJ2-2
v_gene: TRBV2
CDR3aa: CASSPPGLNTGELFF
CDR3nt: TGTGCCAGCAGCCCCCCGGGACTTAACACCGGGGAGCTGTTTTTT

abundance: -
d_gene: -
j_gene: TRBJ2-3
v_gene: TRBV9
CDR3aa: CASSVNTPDTQYF
CDR3nt: TGTGCCAGCAGCGTGAACACGCCGGATACGCAGTATTTT

abundance: -
d_gene: TRBD2
j_gene: TRBJ2-3
v_gene: TRBV9
CDR3aa: CASSVLPGTSVPDTQYF
CDR3nt: TGTGCCAGCAGCGTCCTCCCAGGGACTAGTGTCCCAGATACGCAGTATTTT

abundance: few
d_gene: -
j_gene: TRBJ2-7
v_gene: TRBV20-1
CDR3aa: CSARDVITVVHEQYF
CDR3nt: TGCAGTGCTAGGGACGTTATCACTGTCGTCCACGAGCAGTACTTC

abundance: -
d_gene: TRBD2
j_gene: TRBJ2-1
v_gene: TRBV11-1
CDR3aa: CASSLALAGYNEQFF
CDR3nt: TGTGCCAGCAGCTTAGCACTAGCGGGATACAATGAGCAGTTCTTC

abundance: -
d_gene: TRBD2
j_gene: TRBJ2-1
v_gene: TRBV20-1
CDR3aa: CSASGTPGNEQFF
CDR3nt: TGCAGTGCGAGCGGGACCCCTGGCAATGAGCAGTTCTTC

abundance: many
d_gene: -
j_gene: TRBJ2-7
v_gene: TRBV24-1
CDR3aa: CATSEGRLDEQYF
CDR3nt: TGTGCCACCAGTGAAGGGAGGCTGGACGAGCAGTACTTC

abundance: -
d_gene: TRBD1
j_gene: TRBJ1-2
v_gene: TRBV20-1
CDR3aa: CSAYDRDGYTF
CDR3nt: TGCAGTGCTTACGACAGGGATGGCTACACCTTC

abundance: -
d_gene: TRBD1
j_gene: TRBJ1-2
v_gene: TRBV2
CDR3aa: CASSEDGTAANYGYTF
CDR3nt: TGTGCCAGCAGTGAAGATGGGACAGCAGCTAACTATGGCTACACCTTC

abundance: -
d_gene: TRBD1
j_gene: TRBJ2-3
v_gene: TRBV25-1
CDR3aa: CASSTPGQGATDTQYF
CDR3nt: TGTGCCAGCAGTACGCCCGGACAGGGGGCTACAGATACGCAGTATTTT

abundance: -
d_gene: -
j_gene: TRBJ1-3
v_gene: TRBV7-2
CDR3aa: CASEPGRGSGNTIYF
CDR3nt: TGTGCCAGCGAGCCAGGCAGAGGGTCTGGAAACACCATATATTTT

abundance: -
d_gene: TRBD1
j_gene: TRBJ2-5
v_gene: TRBV7-9
CDR3aa: CASSPTDRGAAQYF
CDR3nt: TGCGCCAGCAGCCCAACGGACAGGGGGGCAGCCCAGTACTTC

abundance: -
d_gene: TRBD1
j_gene: TRBJ1-2
v_gene: TRBV14
CDR3aa: CASSQFNGGTGGRSYGHTF
CDR3nt: TGTGCCAGCAGCCAATTTAACGGAGGGACAGGGGGCCGTTCCTACGGCCACACCTTC

abundance: -
d_gene: -
j_gene: TRBJ2-1
v_gene: TRBV7-2
CDR3aa: CASSPEGTSSYNEQFF
CDR3nt: TGTGCCAGCAGCCCCGAGGGGACGAGCTCCTACAATGAGCAGTTCTTC

abundance: once
d_gene: TRBD1
j_gene: TRBJ2-7
v_gene: TRBV7-2
CDR3aa: CASSLMGQVYEQYF
CDR3nt: TGTGCCAGCAGCTTAATGGGACAGGTATACGAGCAGTACTTC

abundance: -
d_gene: -
j_gene: TRBJ1-1
v_gene: TRBV2
CDR3aa: CASLLNTEAFF
CDR3nt: TGTGCCAGCTTATTGAACACTGAAGCTTTCTTT

abundance: -
d_gene: TRBD1
j_gene: TRBJ1-1
v_gene: TRBV19
CDR3aa: CASSIVGQGIGTEAFF
CDR3nt: TGTGCCAGTAGTATAGTAGGACAGGGAATCGGCACTGAAGCTTTCTTT

abundance: -
d_gene: TRBD2
j_gene: TRBJ2-1
v_gene: TRBV20-1
CDR3aa: CSAPLAGENEQFF
CDR3nt: TGCAGTGCTCCACTAGCGGGAGAGAATGAGCAGTTCTTC

abundance: -
d_gene: -
j_gene: TRBJ2-1
v_gene: TRBV7-6
CDR3aa: CASSPGGSANEQFF
CDR3nt: TGTGCCAGCAGCCCCGGTGGTAGCGCCAATGAGCAGTTCTTC

abundance: -
d_gene: -
j_gene: TRBJ2-2
v_gene: TRBV10-3
CDR3aa: CAISDTAPNTGELFF
CDR3nt: TGTGCCATCAGCGACACGGCACCGAACACCGGGGAGCTGTTTTTT

abundance: many
d_gene: TRBD1
j_gene: TRBJ1-1
v_gene: TRBV20-1
CDR3aa: CSGRTGGSTEAFF
CDR3nt: TGCAGTGGCAGGACAGGGGGGAGCACTGAAGCTTTCTTT

abundance: many
d_gene: -
j_gene: TRBJ2-1
v_gene: TRBV7-3
CDR3aa: CASSLNSGSNEQFF
CDR3nt: TGTGCCAGCAGCTTAAATTCAGGTTCGAATGAGCAGTTCTTC

abundance: many
d_gene: -
j_gene: TRBJ1-1
v_gene: TRBV3-1
CDR3aa: CASSSGRAGNTEAFF
CDR3nt: TGTGCCAGCAGCTCCGGAAGGGCGGGGAACACTGAAGCTTTCTTT

abundance: -
d_gene: TRBD2
j_gene: TRBJ2-2
v_gene: TRBV5-1
CDR3aa: CASSLARLAGTGELFF
CDR3nt: TGCGCCAGCAGCTTGGCCCGGCTAGCGGGGACCGGGGAGCTGTTTTTT

abundance: -
d_gene: -
j_gene: TRBJ1-5
v_gene: TRBV2
CDR3aa: CASRTTGMSNQPQHF
CDR3nt: TGTGCCAGCAGAACCACAGGGATGAGCAATCAGCCCCAGCATTTT

abundance: -
d_gene: TRBD1
j_gene: TRBJ2-7
v_gene: TRBV2
CDR3aa: CASLWDRGSYEQYF
CDR3nt: TGTGCCAGCTTGTGGGACAGGGGGTCCTACGAGCAGTACTTC